Presented here are 4 T cell receptor beta chains from one specimen sequenced in a study of blood T cells in healthy people across ages (dated by TCRdb to about 2015). Library creation used 5' RACE. The sequencing machine was an Illumina HiSeq 2500. A second about 7 to 12 cycle PCR used a sample-barcoded 5' primer and a J-beta primer mix. TCRdb reprocessed the public reads (quality trimming at Q25 with fastp, clone calling with MiXCR) and kept in-frame beta chains. A single entry per CDR3 protein holds the most common genes and DNA from its merged rows. The sample records over 1,500,000 distinct CDR3 sequences, around half of which are singletons. Approximately 2.1% of the sample lies in the top ten. The sample was blood. These receptors originate from a woman aged 40 to 50 in good health.

The chain is built from TRBV3-1 and TRBJ1-2; D is ambiguous. CDR1 and CDR2 from the germline V gene are LGHDT and YNNKEL (reference sequence). Trimming took 1 base from V and 8 from J, leaving 14 bases between them. This CDR3 is 14 amino acids long. The CDR3 spells CASSQGPGPRGYTF. The CDR3 DNA follows: TGTGCCAGCAGCCAAGGTCCGGGCCCAAGAGGCTACACCTTC. Complete variable domain (other parts from reference TRBV3-1 and TRBJ1-2): DTAVSQTPKYLVTQMGNDKSIKCEQNLGHDTMYWYKQDSKKFLKIMFSYNNKELIINETVPNRFSPKSPDKAHLNLHINSLELGDSAVYFCASSQGPGPRGYTFGSGTRLTVV.

The chain uses TRBV6-2 or TRBV6-3 and TRBJ2-3; TRBD1 matches at 8 bases. Germline CDR1 and CDR2: MNHEY and SVGEGT. The V and J ends lost 6 bases and 2 bases, in that order; junction bases with no gene match: 4. The CDR3 runs 14 residues. CDR3: CASRWTGHTDTQYF. DNA for the CDR3: TGTGCCAGCAGATGGACAGGGCACACAGATACGCAGTATTTT.

The V gene is TRBV27, the J gene TRBJ2-3, with unresolved D. This CDR3 contains 13 residues. The V end lost 5 bases, the J end lost 2 bases, and 8 bases lay between the germline ends. CDR1 and CDR2 from the germline V gene are MNHEY and SMNVEV (reference sequence). The CDR3 coding sequence is TGTGCCAGCAGTATCGCAGCCACAGATACGCAGTATTTT. This sequence encodes CASSIAATDTQYF.

This chain joins TRBV20-1 and TRBJ1-5; TRBD1 is a possible D gene (5 bases). CDR3 size: 16 residues. Germline CDR1 reads DFQATT; CDR2 reads SNEGSKA (reference sequence). Trimming removed 3 bases at V and 0 bases at J, with 15 bases between. In nucleotides, the CDR3 is TGCAGTGCTAGCGAGGACACACAATATAGCAATCAGCCCCAGCATTTT. This codes for CSASEDTQYSNQPQHF.